The T cell receptor beta chain under discussion was sequenced for a study of T cell clonotyping in hematopoietic cell transplantation. Study results and caveats: Pathologically expanded recipient clonotypes increased progressively from day 30 to day 180 as diversity fell. At the given depth, recipient repertoires were over 95% de novo clonotypes.

The table came from immunoSEQ multiplex PCR; TCRdb's copy has only in-frame clones and leaves some out. The sample holds several thousand clones, around 79% seen once. This clone was seen more than once but under ten times. Antigen unknown. V was cut by 0 bases and J by 5 bases, with 13 bases left in between. This CDR3 comprises 15 residues. Germline lookup yields CDR1 MGHRA and CDR2 YSYEKL. The sequencing here drew on PBMCs, taken 180 days after allogeneic stem cell transplant. This clonotype was sampled from a male patient aged 35-50 years who had an allogeneic stem cell transplant from a related donor, so the T cells may come from the graft donor. Some clones in this sample may be carry-over from other donors' samples. The chain carries TRBV4-1 and TRBJ1-1, with no clear D. The CDR3 reads CASSQDHFFTTEAFF. As DNA, the CDR3 is TGCGCCAGCAGCCAAGACCACTTTTTCACGACTGAAGCTTTCTTT.